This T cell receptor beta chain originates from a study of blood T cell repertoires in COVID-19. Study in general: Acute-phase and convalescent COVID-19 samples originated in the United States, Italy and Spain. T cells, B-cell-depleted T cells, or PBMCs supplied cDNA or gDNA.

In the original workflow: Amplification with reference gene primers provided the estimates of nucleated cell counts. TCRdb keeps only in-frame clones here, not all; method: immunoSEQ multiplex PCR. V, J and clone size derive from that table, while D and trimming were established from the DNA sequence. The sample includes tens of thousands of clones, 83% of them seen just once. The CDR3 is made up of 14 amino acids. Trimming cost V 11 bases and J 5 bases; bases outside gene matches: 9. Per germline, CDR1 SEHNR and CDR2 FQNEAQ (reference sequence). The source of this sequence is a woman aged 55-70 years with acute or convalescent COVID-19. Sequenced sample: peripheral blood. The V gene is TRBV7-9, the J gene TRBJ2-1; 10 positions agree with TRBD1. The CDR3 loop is CAGDRGLSDNEQFF. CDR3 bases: TGTGCCGGGGACAGGGGTCTCTCGGACAATGAGCAGTTCTTC.